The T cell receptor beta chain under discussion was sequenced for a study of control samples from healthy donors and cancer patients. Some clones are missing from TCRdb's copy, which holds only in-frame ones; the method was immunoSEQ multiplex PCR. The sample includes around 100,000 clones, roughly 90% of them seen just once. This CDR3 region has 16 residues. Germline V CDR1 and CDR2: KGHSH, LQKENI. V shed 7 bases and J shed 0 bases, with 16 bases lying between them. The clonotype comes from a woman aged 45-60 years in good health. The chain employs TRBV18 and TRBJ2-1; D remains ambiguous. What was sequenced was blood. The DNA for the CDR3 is TGTGCCAGCTATCCATTACGAAAGAGCTCCTACAATGAGCAGTTCTTC. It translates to CASYPLRKSSYNEQFF.